The 9 T cell receptor beta chains given below trace back to one sample, sequenced in a study of T cell responses to AZD1222 COVID-19 vaccine. Sequenced by immunoSEQ multiplex PCR; TCRdb stores in-frame clones only, minus some. The top ten clones hold roughly 3.1% of a sample with about 140,000 clones, more than 90% of them seen once. The sequencing here drew on peripheral blood, taken on day 0 of AZD1222 vaccination. Receptor source: an adult in good health.

This chain links TRBV6-5 with TRBJ2-2; D not resolved. With 0 bases removed from V and 1 base from J, the gap between germline ends came to 3 bases. The CDR3 covers 14 residues. The germline V gene has CDR1 MNHEY and CDR2 SVGAGI. The CDR3 spells CASSYSQNTGELFF. In nucleotides, the CDR3 is TGTGCCAGCAGTTACTCGCAGAACACCGGGGAGCTGTTTTTT.

The chain couples TRBV10-3 to TRBJ2-7; TRBD1 aligns across 8 bases. The CDR3 consists of 15 residues. CDR1 is ENHRY, CDR2 SYGVKD, per germline. V shed 5 bases and J 4 bases; nucleotides not matched to a gene: 10. DNA for the CDR3: TGTGCCATCAGTACTCAGGGACAGGCTGATTACGAGCAGTACTTC. This sequence encodes CAISTQGQADYEQYF.

The rearrangement links TRBV6-5 to TRBJ2-3, with D possibly TRBD2 on 6 matching bases. The CDR3 extends over 15 amino acids. V was clipped by 6 bases and J by 2 bases, with 15 bases between them. CDR1 MNHEY and CDR2 SVGAGI come from the germline V gene. In DNA, the CDR3 is TGTGCCAGCAGGCGTAGCGGAGCCTTCACAGATACGCAGTATTTT. This sequence encodes CASRRSGAFTDTQYF.

V and J are TRBV3-1 (or the pseudogene TRBV3-2) and TRBJ1-2; 7 bases are shared with TRBD1. The CDR3 is made up of 13 amino acids. The junction had 9 bases not matched to a gene; V was cut back by 6 bases and J by 8 bases. Germline V gene lookup returns CDR1 LGHDT and CDR2 YNNKEL (reference sequence). In DNA form, the CDR3 reads TGTGCCAGCAGGCTTGAGGGGGCGTTAGGCTACACCTTC. It is translated as CASRLEGALGYTF.

This clone was seen just once. This chain links TRBV5-1 with TRBJ2-3; D ambiguous. There are 14 residues in the CDR3. CDR1 and CDR2 (germline): SGHRS, YFSETQ. The germline V and J ends were trimmed by 0 bases and 2 bases, with 7 bases remaining between them. CDR3 protein: CASSLGGNTDTQYF. The CDR3, as DNA: TGCGCCAGCAGCTTGGGAGGCAACACAGATACGCAGTATTTT.

This chain connects TRBV5-6 to TRBJ1-5; the match to TRBD1 covers 8 bases. Germline lookup yields CDR1 SGHDT and CDR2 YYEEEE. Trimming at V came to 4 bases and at J to 4 bases, leaving 13 bases not matched to a gene. There are 17 residues in the CDR3. The CDR3 here is CASSSWGARGLNQPQHF. The CDR3 coding sequence is TGTGCCAGCAGCAGCTGGGGGGCCAGGGGGCTAAATCAGCCCCAGCATTTT.

The CDR3 spells CASSGRPYWKGNTIYF. In DNA, the CDR3 is TGTGCCAGCAGTGGTCGCCCTTACTGGAAAGGAAACACCATATATTTT. The chain is built from TRBV28 and TRBJ1-3; D gene ambiguous. The V gene's germline CDR1 is MDHEN and CDR2 SYDVKM. The CDR3 is made up of 16 amino acids. Trimming pared 5 bases from V and 4 bases from J, leaving 18 bases between.

The chain joins TRBV6-2 or TRBV6-3 to TRBJ2-3, with 8 bases identical to TRBD2. Losses at the gene ends were 6 bases for V and 4 bases for J; bases not matched to a gene: 15. This CDR3 region has 17 residues. Germline CDR1 is MNHEY and CDR2 is SVGEGT. The CDR3 DNA is TGTGCCAGCAGGCCTCCCTATAGCGGGACTATTTCAGATACGCAGTATTTT. Translating it yields CASRPPYSGTISDTQYF.

The chain recombines TRBV18 with TRBJ2-7, with D hard to call. The V gene's germline CDR1 is KGHSH and CDR2 LQKENI. V dropped 3 bases and J dropped 3 bases, with 6 bases sitting between them. The CDR3 has 12 amino acids. The CDR3 DNA follows: TGTGCCAGCTCACCCAACAGCTACGAGCAGTACTTC. This gives the protein CASSPNSYEQYF.